This T cell receptor beta chain was documented in a study of T cell responses to AZD1222 COVID-19 vaccine. The CDR3 sequence is 16 residues long. CDR1 and CDR2 from the germline V gene are MDHEN and SYDVKM. The V and J ends lost 1 base and 2 bases respectively, with 9 bases between them. The data were produced by immunoSEQ multiplex PCR, yet TCRdb's version contains in-frame clones alone and is incomplete. The repertoire holds about 94,000 clones, roughly 90% seen once, with about 12% in the top ten. This clone was detected once. J is TRBJ2-6 and V is TRBV28, with D unclear. The source was peripheral blood, collected 28 days after the second AZD1222 dose. The receptor comes from an adult who received the AZD1222 COVID-19 vaccine. The CDR3 DNA reads TGTGCCAGCAGTTTATACCGCGGAGCTGGGGCCAACGTCCTGACTTTC. It yields the protein CASSLYRGAGANVLTF.